Listed here is a single T cell receptor beta chain. The data derive from a study of blood T cell repertoires in COVID-19. Assay used: immunoSEQ multiplex PCR; TCRdb lists only in-frame clones, some missing. The data show roughly 200,000 clones, with approximately 80% seen just once and less than 20% held by the top ten. V dropped 9 bases and J dropped 4; count of bases not matched to a gene: 10. The CDR3 extends over 14 amino acids. Germline CDR1 and CDR2: LNHDA and SQIVND (reference sequence). This TCR was sampled from a woman aged 80 or over with active or convalescent COVID-19. The sequenced material came from peripheral blood. The chain uses TRBV19 and TRBJ2-3; 7 bases are a match to TRBD2. CDR3 DNA sequence: TGTGCCAGCCGGACTAGTCACGGTGCAGATACGCAGTATTTT. Translating it yields CASRTSHGADTQYF.